Below, 24 T cell receptor beta chains from the same sample are listed, as sequenced in a study of response to subunit inactivated influenza vaccine. TCRdb processed the RT-PCR reads anew with MiXCR; each CDR3 protein has one entry. The sample has 610,000 or so distinct CDR3 sequences; approximately 14% are singletons. Material: PBMCs from blood, obtained 12 days after vaccination. The receptors here all came from a man aged 45-60 years who received an inactivated influenza vaccine.

This clonotype was found a few times. The chain has TRBV28 and TRBJ1-1; 7 bases are shared with TRBD1. The CDR3 is 15 amino acids. Germline V gives CDR1 MDHEN, CDR2 SYDVKM. Trimming removed 4 bases from V and 4 bases from J; junction bases left unmatched: 9. The CDR3 nucleotides read TGTGCCAGCAGTTCTCCGACAGGGTGGGTCACTGAAGCTTTCTTT. Amino acids: CASSSPTGWVTEAFF.

This clonotype was found a few times. The rearrangement links TRBV6-1 to TRBJ2-7; D perhaps matches TRBD2 (5 bases). From germline, CDR1 is MNHNS and CDR2 SASEGT. V was cut by 5 bases and J by 0 bases, with 14 bases left in between. The CDR3 consists of 15 residues. The CDR3 spells CASSTGILHSYEQYF. For the CDR3, the DNA is TGTGCCAGCAGTACCGGGATTCTCCACTCCTACGAGCAGTACTTC.

This chain links TRBV28 with TRBJ1-1, with 8 bases matching TRBD1. Trimming at V came to 4 bases and at J to 10 bases, leaving 14 bases not matched to a gene. The CDR3 loop spans 15 amino acids. CDR1 is MDHEN, CDR2 SYDVKM, per germline. The CDR3 DNA reads as TGTGCCAGCAGTTCCCCGCAGGGGGCCACAGGAGGAGCTTTCTTT. It encodes CASSSPQGATGGAFF. The full variable domain, with the rest looked up from reference TRBV28 and TRBJ1-1, is DVKVTQSSRYLVKRTGEKVFLECVQDMDHENMFWYRQDPGLGLRLIYFSYDVKMKEKGDIPEGYSVSREKKERFSLILESASTNQTSMYLCASSSPQGATGGAFFGQGTRLTVV.

In its sample, this clonotype was seen a few times. The chain links TRBV12-3 or TRBV12-4 to TRBJ2-5, with TRBD2 as a possible D gene (5 bases). The V gene lost 6 bases and the J gene lost 4 bases, with 15 bases spanning the gap. CDR3 length equals 14 residues. The CDR3 DNA reads TGTGCCAGCAGCCCCGGGGTTAGCTCAGAGACCCAGTACTTC. It is translated as CASSPGVSSETQYF.

In its sample, this clonotype was seen a few times. CDR3 amino acids: CASSQGRTSGSSTDTQYF. The CDR3 nucleotides read TGTGCCAGCAGCCAAGGAAGGACTAGCGGGAGTTCTACAGATACGCAGTATTTT. The genes are TRBV3-1 and TRBJ2-3; 13 nucleotides align to TRBD2. Unmatched junction bases numbered 7, after V lost 1 base and J lost 3 bases. The germline V gene has CDR1 LGHDT and CDR2 YNNKEL (reference sequence). CDR3 length: 18 residues.

For the CDR3, the DNA is TGTGCCAGCAGGAAGCAGGTTAACTCCTACAATGAGCAGTTCTTC. Amino acids: CASRKQVNSYNEQFF. The rearrangement joins TRBV6-1 to TRBJ2-1; D remains unclear. Between the trimmed V and J ends, which lost 6 bases and 0 bases, there was a span of 12 bases. The CDR3 has 15 residues. Germline values: CDR1 MNHNS, CDR2 SASEGT.

The DNA of the CDR3 is TGTGCCAGCACCTCAAGGGGGGCAACCTACGAGCAGTACTTC. Encoded protein: CASTSRGATYEQYF. The chain links TRBV6-2 or TRBV6-3 to TRBJ2-7; D might be TRBD1 or TRBD2, each matching 6 bases. With 7 bases removed from V and 2 bases from J, the gap between germline ends came to 15 bases. The CDR3 is 14 residues long. The V gene's germline CDR1 is MNHEY and CDR2 SVGEGT.

The genes are TRBV5-6 and TRBJ1-6; D is ambiguous. The V end lost 4 bases, the J end lost 0 bases, and 11 bases lay between the germline ends. CDR3 length: 16 residues. Germline CDR1 is SGHDT and CDR2 is YYEEEE. The CDR3 protein is CASSHSPSSYNSPLHF. CDR3 in DNA: TGTGCCAGCAGCCACTCACCCAGCTCCTATAATTCACCCCTCCACTTT.

This clonotype was counted ten times or more. CDR3 loop: CSVAGRTTDTQYF. The CDR3 DNA reads as TGCAGCGTTGCTGGACGGACCACAGATACGCAGTATTTT. The chain is built from TRBV29-1 and TRBJ2-3; D is unclear. This CDR3 has 13 residues. V was trimmed by 4 bases and J by 2 bases, leaving 10 bases between them. The germline gives CDR1 SQVTM, CDR2 ANQGSEA.

V and J are TRBV19 and TRBJ1-1; a weak D match, TRBD1 (6 bases). The CDR3 loop spans 15 amino acids. Germline V gives CDR1 LNHDA, CDR2 SQIVND (reference sequence). V gave up 7 bases and J gave up 0 bases, with 15 bases separating them. As DNA, the CDR3 is TGTGCCAGTAACTTTGGCGGACAGCTGAACACTGAAGCTTTCTTT. Its translation is CASNFGGQLNTEAFF.

This clonotype occurred a few times. The V and J genes are TRBV11-2 and TRBJ2-1; 10 bases map to TRBD2. After removal of 1 base from V and 4 bases from J, the junction contained 7 bases not matched to a gene. The CDR3 sequence is 17 residues long. From germline, CDR1 is SGHAT and CDR2 FQNNGV. The CDR3 is CASSLVGLAGVYNEQFF. CDR3 DNA sequence: TGTGCCAGCAGCTTAGTAGGGCTAGCGGGAGTATACAATGAGCAGTTCTTC.

This clonotype has only a few counts. The V call is TRBV19, the J call TRBJ1-1, with D possibly matching TRBD1 (5 bases). Germline V lookup: CDR1 LNHDA, CDR2 SQIVND (reference sequence). The CDR3 contains 14 residues. Trimming removed 7 bases at V and 7 bases at J, with 19 bases between. The CDR3 spells CASNLGQSMGEAFF. CDR3 coding DNA: TGTGCCAGTAACCTGGGGCAGAGCATGGGTGAAGCTTTCTTT.

This sequence joins TRBV27 and TRBJ2-2, with 7 bases that match TRBD1. This CDR3 is built from 15 residues. The trim removed 2 bases at V and 7 bases at J, leaving 7 bases unmatched. Looked up from germline, CDR1 is MNHEY and CDR2 is SMNVEV (reference sequence). CDR3 in DNA: TGTGCCAGCAGTTTACAACAGGGGTACGGCGGGGAGCTGTTTTTT. Translated, it gives CASSLQQGYGGELFF.

J is TRBJ1-4 and V is TRBV7-2; D unclear. Germline values: CDR1 SGHTA, CDR2 FQGNSA. Deletions cut 6 bases from V and 8 bases from J, with 13 bases between. The CDR3 sequence is 13 residues long. The CDR3: CASSLNSAEKLFF. The CDR3 bases are TGTGCCAGCAGTTTGAATTCGGCGGAAAAACTGTTTTTT. Supplemented by reference TRBV7-2 and TRBJ1-4, the full variable domain reads GAGVSQSPSNKVTEKGKDVELRCDPISGHTALYWYRQSLGQGLEFLIYFQGNSAPDKSGLPSDRFSAERTGGSVSTLTIQRTQQEDSAVYLCASSLNSAEKLFFGSGTQLSVL.

This clonotype has just a few counts. The genes are TRBV7-9 and TRBJ2-2; unclear D gene. Per the germline V gene, CDR1 is SEHNR and CDR2 is FQNEAQ (reference sequence). The V gene lost 6 bases and the J gene lost 5 bases, with 10 bases spanning the gap. This CDR3 region has 13 residues. The CDR3 region has the DNA TGTGCCAGCAGACCGGCCGAAACCGGGGAGCTGTTTTTT. It encodes CASRPAETGELFF.

The J gene is TRBJ1-1, the V gene TRBV27; D is uncertain. Germline lookup yields CDR1 MNHEY and CDR2 SMNVEV (reference sequence). Trimming shortened V by 6 bases and J by 1 base, and 9 bases separated the two germline ends. CDR3 length: 13 amino acids. CDR3 residues: CASRQRENTEAFF. CDR3 DNA sequence: TGTGCCAGCAGGCAACGGGAGAACACTGAAGCTTTCTTT.

This clonotype showed up just a few times. V is TRBV25-1 and J is TRBJ2-5; possible D gene TRBD1, 5 bases. The ends were cut back, 3 bases at V and 2 bases at J, with 13 bases in the middle. Per germline, CDR1 MGHDK and CDR2 SYGVNS. This CDR3 is 15 amino acids long. This CDR3 is CASSEAGRAQETQYF. The DNA of the CDR3 is TGTGCCAGCAGTGAGGCTGGCAGGGCACAAGAGACCCAGTACTTC.

The chain links TRBV12-3 or TRBV12-4 to TRBJ2-2; D remains ambiguous. This CDR3 region has 16 residues. V lost 5 bases and J lost 1, with 14 bases in between. The CDR3 DNA reads as TGTGCCAGCAGTCCCCCGAACCCCCTGAACACCGGGGAGCTGTTTTTT. Its translation is CASSPPNPLNTGELFF.

The J gene is TRBJ2-1, the V gene TRBV2; no definite D call. The V gene's germline CDR1 is SNHLY and CDR2 FYNNEI. CDR3 length equals 17 residues. V lost 5 bases and J lost 1, with 18 bases in between. The CDR3 loop is CASSSPSGVTSYNEQFF. CDR3 nucleotides: TGTGCCAGCAGTTCCCCCTCAGGCGTCACTTCCTACAATGAGCAGTTCTTC.

The chain carries TRBV20-1 and TRBJ2-5, with 7 bases lining up with TRBD2. The J segment lost 1 base and the V segment lost 3 bases, leaving 8 bases of the junction unmatched. Germline CDR1 DFQATT, CDR2 SNEGSKA (reference sequence). The CDR3 has 15 residues. The CDR3: CSASPASGTQETQYF. The CDR3 region has the DNA TGCAGTGCTAGTCCGGCTAGCGGAACCCAAGAGACCCAGTACTTC.

The rearrangement links TRBV7-2 to TRBJ2-3; 8 bases match TRBD1. Germline V gene sequence: CDR1 SGHTA, CDR2 FQGNSA. The CDR3 is made up of 14 amino acids. The J segment lost 4 bases and the V segment lost 4 bases, leaving 4 bases of the junction unmatched. The CDR3 region has the DNA TGTGCCAGCAGCTCGGACAGGGCCGCAGATACGCAGTATTTT. Encoded protein: CASSSDRAADTQYF.

V is TRBV4-3 and J is TRBJ2-3; D unclear. Per germline, CDR1 LGHNA and CDR2 YSLEER. V was pared by 3 bases and J by 0 bases, with 7 bases between. This CDR3 has 14 residues. In DNA, the CDR3 is TGCGCCAGCAGCCAGTCAGACAGCACAGATACGCAGTATTTT. It encodes CASSQSDSTDTQYF.

The rearrangement joins TRBV5-1 to TRBJ1-6; D perhaps matches TRBD1 (6 bases). Trimming removed 2 bases at V and 7 bases at J, with 10 bases between. Germline V lookup: CDR1 SGHRS, CDR2 YFSETQ. The CDR3 is 14 residues long. CDR3 nucleotide sequence: TGCGCCAGCAGCTTATCAGGGGTCAATTCACCCCTCCACTTT. It yields the protein CASSLSGVNSPLHF.

This clonotype has more than one count but fewer than ten. This chain links TRBV20-1 with TRBJ2-1, with 8 bases lining up with TRBD2. The CDR3 has 16 residues. Germline CDR1 reads DFQATT; CDR2 reads SNEGSKA (reference sequence). The J segment lost 7 bases and the V segment lost 2 bases, leaving 13 bases of the junction unmatched. CDR3 sequence (DNA): TGCAGTGCTAGACCTCCGGGGGGGGCCGTTAGGAATGAGCAGTTCTTC. It specifies CSARPPGGAVRNEQFF.